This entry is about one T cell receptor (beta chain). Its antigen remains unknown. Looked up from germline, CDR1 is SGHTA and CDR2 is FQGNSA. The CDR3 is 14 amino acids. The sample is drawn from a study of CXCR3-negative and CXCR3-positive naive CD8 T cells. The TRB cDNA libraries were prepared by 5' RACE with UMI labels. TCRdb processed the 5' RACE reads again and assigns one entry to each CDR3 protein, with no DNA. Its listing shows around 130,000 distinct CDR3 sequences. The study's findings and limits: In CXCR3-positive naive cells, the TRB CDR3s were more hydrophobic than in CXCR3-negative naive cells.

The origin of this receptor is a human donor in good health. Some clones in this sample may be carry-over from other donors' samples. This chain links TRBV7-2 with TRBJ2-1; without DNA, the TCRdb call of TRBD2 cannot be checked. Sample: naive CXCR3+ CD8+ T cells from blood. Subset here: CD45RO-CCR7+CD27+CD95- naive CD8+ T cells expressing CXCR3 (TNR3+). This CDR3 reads CASSLITGHPSRFF. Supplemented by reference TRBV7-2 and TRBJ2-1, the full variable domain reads GAGVSQSPSNKVTEKGKDVELRCDPISGHTALYWYRQSLGQGLEFLIYFQGNSAPDKSGLPSDRFSAERTGGSVSTLTIQRTQQEDSAVYLCASSLITGHPSRFFGPGTRLTVL.